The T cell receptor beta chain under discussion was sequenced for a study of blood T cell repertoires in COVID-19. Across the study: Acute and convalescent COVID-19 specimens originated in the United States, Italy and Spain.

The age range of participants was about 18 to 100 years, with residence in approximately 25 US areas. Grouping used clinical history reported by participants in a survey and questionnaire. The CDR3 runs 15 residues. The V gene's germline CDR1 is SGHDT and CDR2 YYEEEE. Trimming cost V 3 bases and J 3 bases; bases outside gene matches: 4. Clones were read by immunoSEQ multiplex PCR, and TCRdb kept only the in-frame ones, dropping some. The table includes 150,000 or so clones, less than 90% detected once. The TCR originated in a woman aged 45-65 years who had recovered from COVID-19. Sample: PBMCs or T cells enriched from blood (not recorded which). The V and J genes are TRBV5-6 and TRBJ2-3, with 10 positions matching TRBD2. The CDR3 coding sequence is TGTGCCAGCAGCTCCCTAGCGGGAGTGACAGATACGCAGTATTTT. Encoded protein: CASSSLAGVTDTQYF. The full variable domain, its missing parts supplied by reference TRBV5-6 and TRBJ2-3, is DAGVTQSPTHLIKTRGQQVTLRCSPKSGHDTVSWYQQALGQGPQFIFQYYEEEERQRGNFPDRFSGHQFPNYSSELNVNALLLGDSALYLCASSSLAGVTDTQYFGPGTRLTVL.